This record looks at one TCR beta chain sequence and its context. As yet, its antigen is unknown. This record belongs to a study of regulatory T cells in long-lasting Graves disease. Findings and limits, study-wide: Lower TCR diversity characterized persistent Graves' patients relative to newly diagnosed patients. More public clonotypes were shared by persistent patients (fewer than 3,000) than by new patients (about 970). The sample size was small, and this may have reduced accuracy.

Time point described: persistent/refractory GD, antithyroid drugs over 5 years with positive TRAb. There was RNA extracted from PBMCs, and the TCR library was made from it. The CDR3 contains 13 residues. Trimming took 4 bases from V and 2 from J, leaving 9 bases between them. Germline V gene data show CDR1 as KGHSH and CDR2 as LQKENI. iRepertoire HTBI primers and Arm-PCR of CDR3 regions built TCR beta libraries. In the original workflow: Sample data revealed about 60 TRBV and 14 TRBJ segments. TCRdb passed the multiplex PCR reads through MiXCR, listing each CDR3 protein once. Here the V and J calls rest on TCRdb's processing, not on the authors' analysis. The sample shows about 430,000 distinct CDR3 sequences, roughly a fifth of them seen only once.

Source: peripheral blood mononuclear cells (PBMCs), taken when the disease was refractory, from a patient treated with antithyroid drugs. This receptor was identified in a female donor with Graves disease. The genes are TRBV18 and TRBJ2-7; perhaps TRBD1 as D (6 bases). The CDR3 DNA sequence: TGTGCCAGCTCACATGGGGGCCCCTACGAGCAGTACTTC. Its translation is CASSHGGPYEQYF.